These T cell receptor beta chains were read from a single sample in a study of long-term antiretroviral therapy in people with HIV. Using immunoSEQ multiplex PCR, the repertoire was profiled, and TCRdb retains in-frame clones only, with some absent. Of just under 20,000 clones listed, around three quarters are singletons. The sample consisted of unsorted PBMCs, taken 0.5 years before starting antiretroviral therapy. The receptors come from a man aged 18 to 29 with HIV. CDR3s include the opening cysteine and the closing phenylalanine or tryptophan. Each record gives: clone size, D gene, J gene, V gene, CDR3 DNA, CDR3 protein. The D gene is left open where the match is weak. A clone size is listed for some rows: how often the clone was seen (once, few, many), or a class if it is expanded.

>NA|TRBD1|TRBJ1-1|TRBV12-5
TGTGCTAGTGGTTTCGCGACAGGGGGCACCACTGAAGCTTTCTTT
CASGFATGGTTEAFF
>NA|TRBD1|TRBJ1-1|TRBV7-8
TGTGCCAGCAGCCCTTATGGGACAGGAGGCGAAGCTTTCTTT
CASSPYGTGGEAFF
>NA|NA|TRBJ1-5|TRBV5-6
TGTGCCAGCAGTTTGACAGGCACCGATAGCAATCAGCCCCAGCATTTT
CASSLTGTDSNQPQHF
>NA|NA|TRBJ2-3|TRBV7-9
TGTGCCAGCAGCTTTTCCGGGTATCGGCCAGATACGCAGTATTTT
CASSFSGYRPDTQYF
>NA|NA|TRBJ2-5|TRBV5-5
TGTGCCAGCAGCTTATACTCACTAGACCAAGAGACCCAGTACTTC
CASSLYSLDQETQYF
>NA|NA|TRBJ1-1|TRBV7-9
TGTGCCAGCAGCCGTCCCGAAGGGGGGGAAACTGAAGCTTTCTTT
CASSRPEGGETEAFF
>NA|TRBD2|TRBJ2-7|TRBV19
TGTGCCAGTAGTTCCGGGGCGGGGGGCTACGAGCAGTACTTC
CASSSGAGGYEQYF
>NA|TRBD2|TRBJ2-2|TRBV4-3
TGCGCCAGCAGCCATGACCTAGCGGGAGCGGTGCGGTTGGGCGGGGAGCTGTTTTTT
CASSHDLAGAVRLGGELFF
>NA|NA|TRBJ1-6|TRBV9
TGTGCCAGCAGCGCCCTCTCGCGTAATTCACCCCTCCACTTT
CASSALSRNSPLHF
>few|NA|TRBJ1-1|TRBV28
TGTGCCAGCAGTCCCGGAGTCGGCGGGACGACTGAAGCTTTCTTT
CASSPGVGGTTEAFF